The 11 T cell receptor beta chains listed next were all sequenced from one sample in a study of T cell responses to AZD1222 COVID-19 vaccine. Method: immunoSEQ multiplex PCR; TCRdb's copy keeps in-frame clones and lacks some. The table has more than 85,000 clones, 70% to 85% seen once. This specimen was peripheral blood, taken 28 days after the second AZD1222 dose. These receptor sequences come from an adult who received the AZD1222 COVID-19 vaccine.

The V and J genes are TRBV4-1 and TRBJ1-3, with D uncertain. The CDR3 runs to 15 residues. CDR1 and CDR2 (germline): MGHRA, YSYEKL. V was trimmed by 1 base and J by 0 bases, leaving 7 bases between them. CDR3: CASSQASTSGNTIYF. The DNA of the CDR3 is TGCGCCAGCAGCCAAGCCTCGACCTCTGGAAACACCATATATTTT.

The genes are TRBV5-1 and TRBJ2-7; a possible D gene is TRBD2 (6 bases). CDR1 is SGHRS, CDR2 YFSETQ, per germline. There are 17 residues in the CDR3. The V end was cut by 4 bases, the J end by 3 bases, with 23 bases between. The CDR3 spells CASSPSGPAGPNYEQYF. The CDR3 coding sequence is TGCGCCAGCAGCCCCTCGGGTCCTGCGGGACCCAACTACGAGCAGTACTTC.

The chain is built from TRBV11-2 and TRBJ1-5; D gene uncertain. Germline V gene lookup returns CDR1 SGHAT and CDR2 FQNNGV. This CDR3 spans 12 amino acids. The V end was cut by 4 bases, the J end by 5 bases, with 6 bases between. CDR3 region: CASSSGDQPQHF. For the CDR3, the DNA is TGTGCCAGCAGCTCGGGTGATCAGCCCCAGCATTTT.

The chain carries TRBV29-1 and TRBJ1-3; perhaps TRBD1 as D (6 bases). This CDR3 comprises 14 residues. Deletions cut 6 bases from V and 4 bases from J, with 16 bases between. The germline V gene encodes CDR1 SQVTM and CDR2 ANQGSEA. The CDR3, as DNA: TGCAGCGTGTACCCCCGGGACACAGGAAACACCATATATTTT. This codes for CSVYPRDTGNTIYF.

The rearrangement uses TRBV13 and TRBJ1-1; TRBD1 might be the D (5 bases). The CDR3 loop spans 13 amino acids. The V gene lost 2 bases and the J gene lost 3 bases, with 7 bases spanning the gap. From germline, CDR1 is PRHDT and CDR2 FYEKMQ (reference sequence). CDR3 protein: CASSLLGDTEAFF. CDR3 nucleotide sequence: TGTGCCAGCAGCTTACTAGGGGACACTGAAGCTTTCTTT.

Here the CDR3 DNA reads TGTGCCAGCAGCTCCGGGACAGGGGCCTACAATGAGCAGTTCTTC. Translating gives CASSSGTGAYNEQFF. The gene calls are TRBV7-2 and TRBJ2-1; 10 nucleotides agree with TRBD1. The CDR3 is 15 amino acids. Trimming removed 4 bases from V and 2 bases from J; junction bases left unmatched: 2. The germline gives CDR1 SGHTA, CDR2 FQGNSA.

J is TRBJ1-1 and V is TRBV18, with D possibly being TRBD1 (6 bases). The CDR3 covers 16 residues. The V end lost 4 bases, the J end lost 1 base, and 16 bases lay between the germline ends. Per germline, CDR1 KGHSH and CDR2 LQKENI. CDR3: CASSLGGADGNTEAFF. CDR3 coding DNA: TGTGCCAGCTCACTCGGGGGGGCTGACGGGAACACTGAAGCTTTCTTT.

The chain combines TRBV20-1 with TRBJ1-3; D not resolved. CDR3 size: 14 residues. V was cut by 3 bases and J by 3 bases, with 12 bases left in between. Germline-derived CDR1 and CDR2 are DFQATT and SNEGSKA (reference sequence). Here the CDR3 DNA reads TGCAGTGCTAGTCCCAGTGCCCGTGGAAACACCATATATTTT. This codes for CSASPSARGNTIYF.

This chain links TRBV5-1 with TRBJ2-3; D ambiguous. This CDR3 comprises 13 residues. In germline, CDR1 is SGHRS, CDR2 YFSETQ. Trimming stripped 0 bases from V and 6 bases from J, with 8 bases between. CDR3 amino acids: CASSLAVRDTQYF. CDR3 sequence (DNA): TGCGCCAGCAGCTTGGCCGTGCGCGATACGCAGTATTTT. Full variable domain (remainder filled in from reference TRBV5-1 and TRBJ2-3): KAGVTQTPRYLIKTRGQQVTLSCSPISGHRSVSWYQQTPGQGLQFLFEYFSETQRNKGNFPGRFSGRQFSNSRSEMNVSTLELGDSALYLCASSLAVRDTQYFGPGTRLTVL.

The chain carries TRBV6-6 and TRBJ2-7; TRBD2 matches 10 bases. This CDR3 spans 13 amino acids. Germline V lookup: CDR1 MNHNY, CDR2 SVGAGI (reference sequence). The V and J ends lost 6 bases and 6 bases, in that order; junction bases with no gene match: 5. CDR3 nucleotide sequence: TGTGCCAGCAGACCCGGGACTAGCGTCGAGCAGTACTTC. It encodes CASRPGTSVEQYF.

The rearrangement joins TRBV18 to TRBJ2-7; 14 bases are shared with TRBD2. CDR1 KGHSH and CDR2 LQKENI come from the germline V gene. The CDR3 loop spans 16 amino acids. Trimming at V came to 2 bases and at J to 6 bases, leaving 6 bases not matched to a gene. Here the CDR3 DNA reads TGTGCCAGCTCACCAGGGACTAGCGGGAGTTTTTCCGAGCAGTACTTC. Its translation: CASSPGTSGSFSEQYF.